The 14 T cell receptor beta chains listed next were all sequenced from one sample in a study of control samples from healthy donors and cancer patients. Profiling relied on immunoSEQ multiplex PCR, and the TCRdb table lists in-frame clones only, not all of them. Of approximately 100,000 clones detected, roughly four fifths appear once; the ten largest clones hold 2% to 2.5%. Source material: blood. The origin of the receptors is a man aged 55 to 70 in good health.

The CDR3 bases are TGTGCCAGCAGCGTTGGACTAGCGGAAGAGCAGTTCTTC. This codes for CASSVGLAEEQFF. The chain has TRBV7-2 and TRBJ2-1; 10 bases line up with TRBD2. CDR3 length: 13 residues. V lost 5 bases to trimming and J lost 10 bases; unmatched junction nucleotides: 5. Germline CDR1 and CDR2: SGHTA and FQGNSA.

This rearrangement joins TRBV6-1 to TRBJ1-6; 7 positions match TRBD1. Per the germline V gene, CDR1 is MNHNS and CDR2 is SASEGT. V trimming: 1 base; J trimming: 9 bases; junction bases outside the gene matches: 6. This CDR3 is 15 amino acids long. Written as DNA, the CDR3 is TGTGCCAGCAGTGAAGGACAGGGAAGGCCTTCACCCCTCCACTTT. It is translated as CASSEGQGRPSPLHF.

This clone was seen only a few times. The chain is built from TRBV5-1 and TRBJ1-1; D is undetermined. The CDR3 length is 13 residues. The germline V gene has CDR1 SGHRS and CDR2 YFSETQ. V lost 0 bases and J lost 7, with 10 bases in between. CDR3 in amino acids: CASSLDAVLEAFF. For the CDR3, the DNA is TGCGCCAGCAGCTTGGATGCAGTCCTTGAAGCTTTCTTT.

CDR3 loop: CATKEGNQPQHF. CDR3 in DNA: TGTGCCACCAAGGAGGGGAATCAGCCCCAGCATTTT. The chain has TRBV28 and TRBJ1-5, with D perhaps TRBD1 (5 bases). The CDR3 is 12 residues long. CDR1 is MDHEN, CDR2 SYDVKM, per germline. Deletions cut 10 bases from V and 4 bases from J, with 11 bases between.

The chain employs TRBV19 and TRBJ1-1; 7 positions agree with TRBD1. The V segment lost 6 bases and the J segment 5 bases; nucleotides outside the gene matches: 15. From germline, CDR1 is LNHDA and CDR2 SQIVND (reference sequence). This CDR3 region has 16 residues. CDR3 sequence (DNA): TGTGCCAGTAGACCTACCCTGACTACAGGGGATACTGAAGCTTTCTTT. Translating it yields CASRPTLTTGDTEAFF.

Worth noting for this clone: A single base separates this from a much larger clone, so it may be a read error. The genes are TRBV5-1 and TRBJ2-1, with a tentative D call TRBD2 (6 bases). This CDR3 spans 18 amino acids. The V end lost 1 base, the J end lost 0 bases, and 17 bases lay between the germline ends. Per germline, CDR1 SGHRS and CDR2 YFSETQ. In DNA form, the CDR3 reads TGCGCCAGCAGCTTGCACGGCCGGAACGGGAGCTCCTACAATGAGCAGTTCTTC. Protein product: CASSLHGRNGSSYNEQFF. The entire variable domain, with the rest obtained from reference TRBV5-1 and TRBJ2-1, is as follows: KAGVTQTPRYLIKTRGQQVTLSCSPISGHRSVSWYQQTPGQGLQFLFEYFSETQRNKGNFPGRFSGRQFSNSRSEMNVSTLELGDSALYLCASSLHGRNGSSYNEQFFGPGTRLTVL.

The chain joins TRBV3-1 (or the pseudogene TRBV3-2) to TRBJ2-3; D is unclear. This CDR3 has 15 residues. The V gene's germline CDR1 is LGHDT and CDR2 YNNKEL (reference sequence). V was trimmed by 4 bases and J by 0 bases, leaving 11 bases between them. The CDR3 reads CASSRRGPSTDTQYF. The CDR3 region has the DNA TGTGCCAGCAGCCGCCGCGGTCCCAGCACAGATACGCAGTATTTT.

The chain couples TRBV2 to TRBJ1-4, with TRBD1 as a possible D gene (5 bases). The germline V and J ends were trimmed by 10 bases and 5 bases, with 23 bases remaining between them. The CDR3 consists of 16 residues. Looked up from germline, CDR1 is SNHLY and CDR2 is FYNNEI. DNA for the CDR3: TGTGCCAACCCGACACCGGCCGAGACAGAGAATGAAAAACTGTTTTTT. It yields the protein CANPTPAETENEKLFF.

V gene TRBV27 combines with J gene TRBJ2-3, with D uncertain. Trimming stripped 5 bases from V and 4 bases from J, with 10 bases between. The CDR3 totals 13 residues. Germline-derived CDR1 and CDR2 are MNHEY and SMNVEV (reference sequence). CDR3 region: CASSAHSADTQYF. CDR3 DNA: TGTGCCAGCAGTGCCCACTCGGCAGATACGCAGTATTTT.

This clone was seen more than once but under ten times. The V gene is TRBV12-3 or TRBV12-4, the J gene TRBJ1-1; D call uncertain. The CDR3 extends over 13 amino acids. V lost 0 bases and J 1 base, leaving 3 bases between the germline ends. The CDR3 coding sequence is TGTGCCAGCAGTTTAGCGCAGAACACTGAAGCTTTCTTT. Residues: CASSLAQNTEAFF.

The chain joins TRBV3-1 (or the pseudogene TRBV3-2) to TRBJ2-7; tentative D call: TRBD1 (6 bases). V was shortened by 0 bases and J by 3 bases, with 15 bases between the two germline ends. Germline lookup yields CDR1 LGHDT and CDR2 YNNKEL (reference sequence). The CDR3 is made up of 16 amino acids. CDR3 protein: CASSQDPRGWVYEQYF. The CDR3, as DNA: TGTGCCAGCAGCCAAGACCCGAGGGGGTGGGTCTACGAGCAGTACTTC.

The rearrangement uses TRBV7-2 and TRBJ2-1; D gene uncertain. CDR3 length: 15 amino acids. Per germline, CDR1 SGHTA and CDR2 FQGNSA. Trimming cost V 1 base and J 2 bases, with 9 bases left between them. The CDR3, as DNA: TGTGCCAGCAGCTTAGAAGATAGAACCTACAATGAGCAGTTCTTC. Encoded protein: CASSLEDRTYNEQFF. The entire variable domain, with the rest obtained from reference TRBV7-2 and TRBJ2-1, is as follows: GAGVSQSPSNKVTEKGKDVELRCDPISGHTALYWYRQSLGQGLEFLIYFQGNSAPDKSGLPSDRFSAERTGGSVSTLTIQRTQQEDSAVYLCASSLEDRTYNEQFFGPGTRLTVL.

This chain links TRBV2 with TRBJ2-7, with 10 bases identical to TRBD2. Germline lookup yields CDR1 SNHLY and CDR2 FYNNEI. V was pared by 4 bases and J by 3 bases, with 3 bases of the junction left unmatched. The CDR3 length is 14 residues. CDR3 loop: CASSGWTSGYEQYF. The CDR3 DNA is TGTGCCAGCAGTGGATGGACTAGCGGCTACGAGCAGTACTTC.

The V gene is TRBV7-8, the J gene TRBJ2-2; the D gene is possibly TRBD2 (5 bases). Germline V gene lookup returns CDR1 SGHVS and CDR2 FQNEAQ. The CDR3 has 13 amino acids. V was pared by 1 base and J by 5 bases, with 5 bases between. The CDR3 is CASSLGRTGELFF. The CDR3 nucleotides read TGTGCCAGCAGCTTAGGGAGGACCGGGGAGCTGTTTTTT.